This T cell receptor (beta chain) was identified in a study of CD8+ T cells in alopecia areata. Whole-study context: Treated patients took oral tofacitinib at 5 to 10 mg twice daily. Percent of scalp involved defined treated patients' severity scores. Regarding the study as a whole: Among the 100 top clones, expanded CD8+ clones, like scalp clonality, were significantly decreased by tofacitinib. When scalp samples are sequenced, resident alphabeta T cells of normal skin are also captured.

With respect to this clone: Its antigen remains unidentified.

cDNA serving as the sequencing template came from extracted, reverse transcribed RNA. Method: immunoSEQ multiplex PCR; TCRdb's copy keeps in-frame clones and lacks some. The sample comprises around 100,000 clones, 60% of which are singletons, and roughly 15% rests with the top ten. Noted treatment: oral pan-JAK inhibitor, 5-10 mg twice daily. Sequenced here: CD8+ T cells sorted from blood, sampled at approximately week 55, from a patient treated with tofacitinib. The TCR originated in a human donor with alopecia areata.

Written as DNA, the CDR3 is TGCGCCAGCAGCCAAGATCTAGCGGGGGCCTCCTACGAGCAGTACTTC. Translating it yields CASSQDLAGASYEQYF. V gene TRBV4-1 combines with J gene TRBJ2-7, with 10 bases that match TRBD2. The CDR3 sequence is 16 residues long. The J segment lost 0 bases and the V segment lost 0 bases, leaving 2 bases of the junction unmatched. The germline V gene encodes CDR1 MGHRA and CDR2 YSYEKL.